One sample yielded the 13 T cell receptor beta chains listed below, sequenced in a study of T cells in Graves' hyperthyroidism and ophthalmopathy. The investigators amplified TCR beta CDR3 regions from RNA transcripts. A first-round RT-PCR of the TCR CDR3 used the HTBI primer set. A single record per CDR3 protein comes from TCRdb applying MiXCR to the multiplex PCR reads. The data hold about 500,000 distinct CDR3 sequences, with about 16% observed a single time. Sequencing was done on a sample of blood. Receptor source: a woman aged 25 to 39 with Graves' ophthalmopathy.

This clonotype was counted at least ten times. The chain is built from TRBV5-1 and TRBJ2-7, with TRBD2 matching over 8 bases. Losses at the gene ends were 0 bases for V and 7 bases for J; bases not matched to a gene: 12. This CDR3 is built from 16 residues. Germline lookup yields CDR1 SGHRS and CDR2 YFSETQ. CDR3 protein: CASSLGGSGALTEQYF. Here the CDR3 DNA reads TGCGCCAGCAGCTTGGGCGGTAGCGGGGCTTTGACGGAGCAGTACTTC. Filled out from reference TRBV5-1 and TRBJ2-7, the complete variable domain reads KAGVTQTPRYLIKTRGQQVTLSCSPISGHRSVSWYQQTPGQGLQFLFEYFSETQRNKGNFPGRFSGRQFSNSRSEMNVSTLELGDSALYLCASSLGGSGALTEQYFGPGTRLTVT.

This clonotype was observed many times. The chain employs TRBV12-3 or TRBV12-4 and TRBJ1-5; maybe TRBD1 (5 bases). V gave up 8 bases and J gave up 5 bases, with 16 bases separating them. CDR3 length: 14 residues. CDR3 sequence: CASANTGGYQPQHF. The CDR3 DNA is TGTGCCAGCGCAAATACCGGGGGATATCAGCCCCAGCATTTT.

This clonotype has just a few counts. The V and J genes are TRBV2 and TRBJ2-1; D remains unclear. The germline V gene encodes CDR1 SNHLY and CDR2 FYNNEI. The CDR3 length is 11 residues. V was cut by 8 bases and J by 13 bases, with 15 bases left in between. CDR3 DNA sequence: TGTGCCAGCGCTCCCTCTCCCCCTCAGTTCTTC. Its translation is CASAPSPPQFF.

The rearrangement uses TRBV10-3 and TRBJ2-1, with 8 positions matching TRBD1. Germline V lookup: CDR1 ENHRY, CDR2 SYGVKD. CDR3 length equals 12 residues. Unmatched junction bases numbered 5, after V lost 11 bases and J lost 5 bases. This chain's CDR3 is CASGQVHNEQFF. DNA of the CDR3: TGTGCCTCGGGACAGGTACACAATGAGCAGTTCTTC.

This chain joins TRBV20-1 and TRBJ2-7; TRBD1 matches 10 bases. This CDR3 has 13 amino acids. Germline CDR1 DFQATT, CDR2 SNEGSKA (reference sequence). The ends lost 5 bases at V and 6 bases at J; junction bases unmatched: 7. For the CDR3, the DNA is TGCAGTGCTCATCGTCGGACAGGGGGCGAGCAGTACTTC. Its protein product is CSAHRRTGGEQYF.

The CDR3, as DNA: TGTGCCAGCAGCTTGTACACAAACACCGGGGAGCTGTTTTTT. Translated: CASSLYTNTGELFF. This sequence joins TRBV5-6 and TRBJ2-2; D gene unclear. The CDR3 totals 14 residues. Germline V gives CDR1 SGHDT, CDR2 YYEEEE. V shed 1 base and J shed 2 bases, with 6 bases lying between them.

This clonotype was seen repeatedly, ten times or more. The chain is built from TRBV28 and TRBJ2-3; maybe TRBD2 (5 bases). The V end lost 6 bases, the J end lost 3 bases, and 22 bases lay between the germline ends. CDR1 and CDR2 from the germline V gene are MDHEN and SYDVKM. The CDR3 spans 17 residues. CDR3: CASRARVWELETDTQYF. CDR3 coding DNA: TGTGCCAGCAGGGCACGCGTTTGGGAGTTAGAAACAGATACGCAGTATTTT. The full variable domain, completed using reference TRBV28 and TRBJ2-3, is DVKVTQSSRYLVKRTGEKVFLECVQDMDHENMFWYRQDPGLGLRLIYFSYDVKMKEKGDIPEGYSVSREKKERFSLILESASTNQTSMYLCASRARVWELETDTQYFGPGTRLTVL.

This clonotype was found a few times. CDR3 sequence (DNA): TGTGCCTGGAGGGGACAGGCTTTACTAAAAGAGACCCAGTACTTC. Translated, it gives CAWRGQALLKETQYF. V is TRBV30 and J is TRBJ2-5; TRBD1 matches 8 bases. CDR3 length: 15 residues. The J segment lost 3 bases and the V segment lost 3 bases, leaving 9 bases of the junction unmatched. CDR1 is GTSNPN, CDR2 SVGIG, per germline (reference sequence).

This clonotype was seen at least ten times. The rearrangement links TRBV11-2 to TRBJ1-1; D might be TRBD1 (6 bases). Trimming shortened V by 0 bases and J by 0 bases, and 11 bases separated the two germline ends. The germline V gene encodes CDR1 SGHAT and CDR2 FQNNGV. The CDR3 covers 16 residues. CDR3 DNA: TGTGCCAGCAGCTTAGATAGGGGGAAGATGAACACTGAAGCTTTCTTT. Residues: CASSLDRGKMNTEAFF.

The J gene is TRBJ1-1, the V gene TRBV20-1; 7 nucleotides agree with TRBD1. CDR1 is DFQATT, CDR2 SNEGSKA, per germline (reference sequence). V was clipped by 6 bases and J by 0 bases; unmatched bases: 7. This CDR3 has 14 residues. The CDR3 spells CSALWGQMNTEAFF. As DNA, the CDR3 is TGCAGTGCCCTTTGGGGACAGATGAACACTGAAGCTTTCTTT.

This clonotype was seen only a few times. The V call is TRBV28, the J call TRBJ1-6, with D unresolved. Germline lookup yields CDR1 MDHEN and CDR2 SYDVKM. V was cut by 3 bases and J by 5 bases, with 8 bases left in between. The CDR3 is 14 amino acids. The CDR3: CASSFRGHNSPLHF. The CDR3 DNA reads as TGTGCCAGCAGTTTTCGCGGCCATAATTCACCCCTCCACTTT.

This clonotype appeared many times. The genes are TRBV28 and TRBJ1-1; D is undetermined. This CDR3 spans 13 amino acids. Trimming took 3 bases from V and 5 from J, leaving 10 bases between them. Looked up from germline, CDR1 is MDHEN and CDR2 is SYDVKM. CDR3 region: CASSFNFRTEAFF. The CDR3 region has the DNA TGTGCCAGCAGTTTTAACTTTAGGACTGAAGCTTTCTTT. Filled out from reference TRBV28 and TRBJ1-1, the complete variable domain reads DVKVTQSSRYLVKRTGEKVFLECVQDMDHENMFWYRQDPGLGLRLIYFSYDVKMKEKGDIPEGYSVSREKKERFSLILESASTNQTSMYLCASSFNFRTEAFFGQGTRLTVV.

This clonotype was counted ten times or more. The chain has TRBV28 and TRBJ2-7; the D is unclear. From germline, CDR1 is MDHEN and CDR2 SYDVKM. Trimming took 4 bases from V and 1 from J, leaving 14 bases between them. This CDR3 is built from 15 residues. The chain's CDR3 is CASSWAPRPSYEQYF. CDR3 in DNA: TGTGCCAGCAGTTGGGCCCCCCGGCCATCCTACGAGCAGTACTTC.